This is a list of T cell receptor beta chains from one sample in a study of CD4+ T cells in melanoma. Clones were read by immunoSEQ multiplex PCR, and TCRdb kept only the in-frame ones, dropping some. The sample carries approximately 12,000 clones, approximately 70% recorded once. Sequencing was carried out using cells from a culture (not recorded whether cultured in vitro). The receptor set was obtained from a human donor with melanoma. Each CDR3 is given with its conserved first and last residue. D genes are given only for firm matches. Clone size is given for some rows only: seen once, a few or many times, or a class if the clone is expanded.

CDR3aa,CDR3nt,d_gene,abundance,v_gene,j_gene
CASSGPGTGENTIYF,TGTGCCAGCAGTGGGCCGGGGACAGGAGAAAACACCATATATTTT,TRBD1,NA,TRBV2,TRBJ1-3
CASSWAWGNNEQFF,TGTGCCAGCAGCTGGGCCTGGGGGAACAATGAGCAGTTCTTC,NA,NA,TRBV7-2,TRBJ2-1
CAWSVAGSQPQHF,TGTGCCTGGAGTGTGGCAGGGAGTCAGCCCCAGCATTTT,NA,few,TRBV30,TRBJ1-5
CASSRQGSTDTQYF,TGTGCCAGTAGTCGGCAGGGAAGCACAGATACGCAGTATTTT,NA,few,TRBV19,TRBJ2-3
CAWRPKGDSNQPQHF,TGTGCCTGGAGGCCCAAGGGTGATAGCAATCAGCCCCAGCATTTT,NA,NA,TRBV30,TRBJ1-5
CASSSLASYEQFF,TGTGCCAGCAGTTCACTAGCATCCTATGAGCAGTTCTTC,NA,NA,TRBV7-3,TRBJ2-1
CASGPFDTSPLHF,TGTGCCAGCGGACCTTTTGACACCTCACCCCTCCACTTT,NA,medium-sized,TRBV27,TRBJ1-6
CASSLVYGYTF,TGTGCCAGCTCACTTGTCTATGGCTACACCTTC,NA,NA,TRBV6-5,TRBJ1-2
CASSLVVEAFF,TGTGCCAGCAGTTTGGTCGTTGAAGCTTTCTTT,NA,few,TRBV2,TRBJ1-1
CASSEAGLAFF,TGCGCCAGCAGTGAGGCAGGGCTCGCTTTCTTT,NA,few,TRBV10-1,TRBJ1-1
CASSFSMTGTHSPLHF,TGTGCCAGCAGTTTCTCGATGACAGGGACGCATTCACCCCTCCACTTT,TRBD1,few,TRBV27,TRBJ1-6
CASSPLRGEDSYEQYF,TGTGCCAGCAGCCCCCTACGGGGGGAGGACTCCTACGAGCAGTACTTC,TRBD2,NA,TRBV11-2,TRBJ2-7
CASSQEITGTGTGELFF,TGCGCCAGCAGCCAAGAAATCACCGGGACAGGGACCGGGGAGCTGTTTTTT,TRBD1,NA,TRBV4-1,TRBJ2-2
CASSPTGDNEKLFF,TGTGCCAGCAGTCCTACAGGGGACAATGAAAAACTGTTTTTT,TRBD1,NA,TRBV6-5,TRBJ1-4
CASSDLYEQYF,TGTGCCAGCAGCGACCTCTACGAGCAGTACTTC,NA,NA,TRBV6-5,TRBJ2-7